The following is a T cell receptor (beta chain) sequence with its context. In this sample, this clone turned up a few times. Its antigen specificity is not known. Base qualities are missing; no much larger clone stands one base away. The V and J ends are trimmed by 4 bases and 0 bases, leaving 13 bases between them. Including the terminal cysteine and phenylalanine, the CDR3 comprises 17 residues. Of all the DNA, just the CDR3 is kept, 51 bases in frame from base 1. As encoded in the germline V gene, CDR1 is MNHNS while CDR2 is SASEGT. In the prospective study, participants were about 18 to 100 years old, resided in 20 to 30 geographic areas of the United States, and were enrolled through a virtual design. In the prospective study, participants were assigned to cohorts based on the clinical history participants reported in a screening survey and a study questionnaire. In the prospective study, whole blood, serum and a nasopharyngeal or oropharyngeal swab were collected from each participant by mobile phlebotomists. Participants in the prospective study had the option to provide additional blood draws and questionnaires over a roughly two-month period. Before DNA extraction, blood samples from the prospective study were shipped at room temperature or frozen.

The data are from a study of blood T cell repertoires in COVID-19 (dated by TCRdb to the early 2020s). Describing the broader study: Samples from collaborators originated in the United States, Italy and Spain and spanned both the acute and convalescent phases of COVID-19. Where HLA class I and class II types were available, the types were taken from metadata supplied by the sample provider, not from assay-based typing. Sample metadata almost always included a de-identified subject ID, COVID-19 status, age in years and sex. The material from the prospective study consisted of cDNA or gDNA derived from T cells, B-cell-depleted T cells, or PBMCs. Samples came from the ongoing ImmuneRACE study (first 160 participants) plus 1,254 subjects from 6 global collaborators. A freely available public database, intended as a resource for researchers studying the immune response to SARS-CoV-2, is where the repertoires were released. Subjects who had been exposed to COVID-19, were actively infected with it, or had recovered from it provided the deeply sampled blood TCRbeta repertoires that made up the dataset. Overall study outcomes, separate from this receptor: The quantity of clinical and demographic metadata differed by source and by participant and was supplied without curation.

The immunoSEQ Assay, a bias-controlled multiplex PCR, was used to amplify TCRbeta CDR3 regions from genomic DNA. As for the authors' bioinformatics: The number of nucleated cells in each sample was estimated from the amplification of reference gene primers within the assay. To quantify the absolute abundance of each unique TCRbeta CDR3 rearrangement, sequence reads were collapsed and filtered. For each sample, productive Simpson clonality was calculated as the square root of Simpson's diversity index over productive rearrangements. The table comes from immuneACCESS by way of TCRdb, which keeps in-frame sequences with V and J called. Part of the clones is missing from these tables; in studies checked, under half for an unresolved V gene and the rest for unknown reasons. For V, J and clone size, that table is used; D and trimming come from the DNA. This sample is represented by over 350,000 clones; about 85% of them were singletons. Together, the top ten hold over 1.5% of the sample.

The sample was PBMCs or T cells enriched from blood (not recorded which). The chain is encoded by TRBV6-1 joined to TRBJ1-6, with no reliable assignment of the D segment. The sequence derives from a woman aged 18-29 years with acute COVID-19. The DNA sequence reads TGTGCCAGCAGTGGCGGCTCCCTCAGCTCCTATAATTCACCCCTCCACTTT. Translated, this is CASSGGSLSSYNSPLHF.